Following are 19 T cell receptor beta chains from one sample sequenced in a study of CXCR3-negative and CXCR3-positive naive CD8 T cells. In preparing the TRB cDNA libraries, 5' RACE with UMI labels was used. TCRdb re-called the 5' RACE reads, yielding one record per CDR3 amino acid sequence without DNA. Here the sample table reports about 130,000 distinct CDR3 sequences. Sequencing was done on a sample of naive CXCR3- CD8+ T cells from blood. Subset specified: CD45RO-CCR7+CD27+CD95- naive CD8+ T cells lacking CXCR3 (TNR3-). Receptors originate from a human donor in good health. Some clones in this sample may be carry-over from other donors' samples.

This chain uses TRBV20-1 with TRBJ2-5; absent DNA, TCRdb's TRBD2 call cannot be checked. The CDR3 is 15 amino acids. The germline V gene encodes CDR1 DFQATT and CDR2 SNEGSKA (reference sequence). CDR3 region: CSARSSGDFQETQYF.

The gene calls are TRBV7-6 and TRBJ2-7; TCRdb picks TRBD2, but there is no DNA to check that call. The germline V gene has CDR1 SGHVS and CDR2 FNYEAQ. The CDR3 loop spans 14 amino acids. The chain's CDR3 is CASSLAGGNYEQYF.

J is TRBJ2-6 and V is TRBV15; TCRdb gives TRBD2 as the D gene, but with no DNA this cannot be confirmed. This CDR3 has 16 amino acids. The germline gives CDR1 LNHNV, CDR2 YYDKDF (reference sequence). The CDR3 spells CATSRSLGAGANVLTF. The whole variable domain, remainder taken from reference TRBV15 and TRBJ2-6, is DAMVIQNPRYQVTQFGKPVTLSCSQTLNHNVMYWYQQKSSQAPKLLFHYYDKDFNNEADTPDNFQSRRPNTSFCFLDIRSPGLGDTAMYLCATSRSLGAGANVLTFGAGSRLTVL.

CDR3 residues: CASSLAPVADGSYEQYF. The rearrangement links TRBV5-1 to TRBJ2-7; TCRdb's D gene call, TRBD2, goes unchecked for lack of DNA. The germline CDR1 and CDR2 sequences are SGHRS and YFSETQ. The CDR3 extends over 17 amino acids.

The genes are TRBV19 and TRBJ2-5; without DNA, the TCRdb call of TRBD1 cannot be checked. In germline, CDR1 is LNHDA, CDR2 SQIVND (reference sequence). The CDR3 runs to 14 residues. CDR3 in amino acids: CASSRQGSGETQYF.

The chain links TRBV5-1 to TRBJ2-2; TCRdb proposes TRBD2, but this gene call is untestable without DNA. The CDR3 spans 16 residues. Germline assignment: CDR1 SGHRS and CDR2 YFSETQ. CDR3 sequence: CASSLELAGVTGELFF.

J is TRBJ2-7 and V is TRBV2; TCRdb designates TRBD1, a call that cannot be tested without DNA. The CDR3 loop spans 13 amino acids. Germline V lookup: CDR1 SNHLY, CDR2 FYNNEI. This chain's CDR3 is CASGDMETGVSDF.

V and J are TRBV5-1 and TRBJ2-7; TCRdb indicates TRBD2, and absent DNA this call remains unverified. The CDR3 loop spans 15 amino acids. Germline lookup yields CDR1 SGHRS and CDR2 YFSETQ. The CDR3 spells CASSLLDGPSDEQYF. Using reference TRBV5-1 and TRBJ2-7 for the parts outside the CDR3, the full variable domain is KAGVTQTPRYLIKTRGQQVTLSCSPISGHRSVSWYQQTPGQGLQFLFEYFSETQRNKGNFPGRFSGRQFSNSRSEMNVSTLELGDSALYLCASSLLDGPSDEQYFGPGTRLTVT.

This chain links TRBV3-1 with TRBJ2-1. The germline CDR1 and CDR2 sequences are LGHDT and YNNKEL (reference sequence). This CDR3 contains 14 residues. CDR3 loop: CASSQEGTYNEQFF.

The rearrangement uses TRBV6-5 and TRBJ2-2; TCRdb proposes TRBD1, but this gene call is untestable without DNA. CDR1 is MNHEY, CDR2 SVGAGI, per germline. The CDR3 sequence is 14 residues long. CDR3 amino acids: CASNGGGNTGELFF.

J is TRBJ1-4 and V is TRBV28; TCRdb designates TRBD1, a call that cannot be tested without DNA. The CDR3 runs to 15 residues. The germline V gene encodes CDR1 MDHEN and CDR2 SYDVKM. The CDR3 sequence: CASSFGQGSNEKLFF.

J is TRBJ1-1 and V is TRBV30. This CDR3 comprises 12 residues. Germline CDR1 is GTSNPN and CDR2 is SVGIG (reference sequence). CDR3 residues: CAWGGGNTEAFF.

This rearrangement joins TRBV20-1 to TRBJ2-3; no DNA is available, so the TRBD1 call from TCRdb remains unchecked. Germline V lookup: CDR1 DFQATT, CDR2 SNEGSKA (reference sequence). The CDR3 length is 14 residues. This CDR3 is CSASAGYLPDTQYF.

The chain carries TRBV3-1 and TRBJ1-1. The CDR3 sequence is 15 residues long. CDR1 and CDR2 from the germline V gene are LGHDT and YNNKEL (reference sequence). CDR3 protein: CASSHPRGGKAEAFF.

The rearrangement joins TRBV7-2 to TRBJ2-2. The CDR3 contains 14 residues. Germline CDR1 is SGHTA and CDR2 is FQGNSA. The CDR3: CASSLSTWTGELFF. Full variable domain (remainder filled in from reference TRBV7-2 and TRBJ2-2): GAGVSQSPSNKVTEKGKDVELRCDPISGHTALYWYRQSLGQGLEFLIYFQGNSAPDKSGLPSDRFSAERTGGSVSTLTIQRTQQEDSAVYLCASSLSTWTGELFFGEGSRLTVL.

This chain joins TRBV28 and TRBJ2-6; TCRdb reports TRBD2, a call that lacks DNA to check it against. The V gene's germline CDR1 is MDHEN and CDR2 SYDVKM. The CDR3 spans 11 residues. CDR3 residues: CASGPANVQTF. The entire variable domain, with the rest obtained from reference TRBV28 and TRBJ2-6, is as follows: DVKVTQSSRYLVKRTGEKVFLECVQDMDHENMFWYRQDPGLGLRLIYFSYDVKMKEKGDIPEGYSVSREKKERFSLILESASTNQTSMYLCASGPANVQTFGAGSRLTVL.

J is TRBJ2-7 and V is TRBV6-4. From germline, CDR1 is MRHNA and CDR2 SNTAGT. This CDR3 has 14 residues. CDR3 in amino acids: CASSDSDKPYEQYF.

The chain links TRBV27 to TRBJ2-7; checking the TCRdb D call of TRBD1 is not possible without DNA. Per germline, CDR1 MNHEY and CDR2 SMNVEV (reference sequence). This CDR3 region has 15 residues. The CDR3 loop reads CASSTTAGARGEQYF.

The rearrangement joins TRBV29-1 to TRBJ2-7; the D call of TRBD1 rests on TCRdb alone, since no DNA is present to check it. The CDR3 totals 16 residues. Looked up from germline, CDR1 is SQVTM and CDR2 is ANQGSEA. The CDR3 sequence is CSVEGGQGRSSYEQYF.